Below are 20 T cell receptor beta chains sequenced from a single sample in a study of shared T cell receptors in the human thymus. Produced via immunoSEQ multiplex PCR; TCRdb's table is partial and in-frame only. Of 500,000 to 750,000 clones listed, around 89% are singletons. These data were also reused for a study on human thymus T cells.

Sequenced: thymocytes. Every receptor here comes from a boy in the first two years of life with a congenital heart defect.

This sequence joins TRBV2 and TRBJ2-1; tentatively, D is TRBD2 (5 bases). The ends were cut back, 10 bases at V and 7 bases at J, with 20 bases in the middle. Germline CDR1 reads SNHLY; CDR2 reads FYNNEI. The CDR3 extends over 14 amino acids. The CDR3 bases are TGTGCCACCCTAGCATCCTTGATGGCTAATGAGCAGTTCTTC. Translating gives CATLASLMANEQFF.

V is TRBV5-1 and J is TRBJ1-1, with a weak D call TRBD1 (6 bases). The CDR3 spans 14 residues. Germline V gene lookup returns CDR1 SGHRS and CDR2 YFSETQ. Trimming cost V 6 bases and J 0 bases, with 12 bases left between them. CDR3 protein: CASTLTGLNTEAFF. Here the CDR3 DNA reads TGCGCCAGCACCCTAACAGGGCTGAACACTGAAGCTTTCTTT.

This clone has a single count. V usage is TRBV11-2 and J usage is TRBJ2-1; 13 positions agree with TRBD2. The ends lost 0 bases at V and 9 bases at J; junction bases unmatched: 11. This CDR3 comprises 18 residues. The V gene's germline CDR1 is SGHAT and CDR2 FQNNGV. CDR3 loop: CASSLDRNGLAGEGEQFF. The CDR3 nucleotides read TGTGCCAGCAGCTTAGATAGGAATGGACTAGCGGGAGAGGGTGAGCAGTTCTTC.

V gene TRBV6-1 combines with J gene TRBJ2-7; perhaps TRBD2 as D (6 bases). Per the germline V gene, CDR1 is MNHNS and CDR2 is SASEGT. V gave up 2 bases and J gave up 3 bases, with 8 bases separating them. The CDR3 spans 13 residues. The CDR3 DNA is TGTGCCAGCAGTGAACCGGGAGACTACGAGCAGTACTTC. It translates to CASSEPGDYEQYF.

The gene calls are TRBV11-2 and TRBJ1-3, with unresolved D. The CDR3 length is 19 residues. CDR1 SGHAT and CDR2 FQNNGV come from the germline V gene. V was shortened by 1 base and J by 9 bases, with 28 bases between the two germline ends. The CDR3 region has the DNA TGTGCCAGCAGCTTAGTCCCAAGGGAGAAGGTCCCATTAAACGGCACCATATATTTT. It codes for CASSLVPREKVPLNGTIYF.

The CDR3 is CASSQSIRSKRSVFVQETQYF. The CDR3, as DNA: TGCGCCAGCAGTCAATCGATTAGAAGTAAGCGAAGTGTTTTCGTACAAGAGACCCAGTACTTC. V is TRBV23-1 and J is TRBJ2-5; D is unresolved. TRBV23-1 qualifies as an ORF whose function is uncertain. The CDR3 length is 21 residues. Trimming pared 0 bases from V and 2 bases from J, leaving 28 bases between.

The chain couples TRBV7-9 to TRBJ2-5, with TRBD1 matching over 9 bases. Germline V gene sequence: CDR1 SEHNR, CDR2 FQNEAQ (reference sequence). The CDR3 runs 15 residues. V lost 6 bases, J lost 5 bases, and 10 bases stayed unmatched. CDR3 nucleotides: TGTGCCAGCAGAATTACAGGGGGCGGAGGGGAGACCCAGTACTTC. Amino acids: CASRITGGGGETQYF.

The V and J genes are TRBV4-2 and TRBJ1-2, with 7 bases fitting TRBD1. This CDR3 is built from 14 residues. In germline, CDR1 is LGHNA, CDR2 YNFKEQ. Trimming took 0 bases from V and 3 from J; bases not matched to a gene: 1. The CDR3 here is CASSQDTGDYGYTF. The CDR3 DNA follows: TGTGCCAGCAGCCAAGATACAGGGGACTATGGCTACACCTTC.

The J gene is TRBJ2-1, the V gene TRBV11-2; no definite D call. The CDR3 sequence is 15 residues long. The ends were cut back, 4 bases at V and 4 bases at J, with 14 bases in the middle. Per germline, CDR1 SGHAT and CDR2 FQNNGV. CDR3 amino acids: CASSSKLERYNEQFF. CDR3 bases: TGTGCCAGCAGCTCAAAACTCGAGAGGTACAATGAGCAGTTCTTC.

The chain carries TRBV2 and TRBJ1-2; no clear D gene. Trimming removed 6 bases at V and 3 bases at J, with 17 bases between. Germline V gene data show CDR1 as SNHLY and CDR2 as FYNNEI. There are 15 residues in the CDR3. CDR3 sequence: CASSYGVDGDYGYTF. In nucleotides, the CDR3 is TGTGCCAGCAGCTACGGGGTTGACGGTGACTATGGCTACACCTTC.

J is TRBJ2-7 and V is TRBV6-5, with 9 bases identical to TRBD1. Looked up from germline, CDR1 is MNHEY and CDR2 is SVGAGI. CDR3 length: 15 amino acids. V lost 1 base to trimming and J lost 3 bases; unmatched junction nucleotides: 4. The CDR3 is CASSYFRQGVYEQYF. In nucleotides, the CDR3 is TGTGCCAGCAGTTACTTTAGACAGGGGGTCTACGAGCAGTACTTC.

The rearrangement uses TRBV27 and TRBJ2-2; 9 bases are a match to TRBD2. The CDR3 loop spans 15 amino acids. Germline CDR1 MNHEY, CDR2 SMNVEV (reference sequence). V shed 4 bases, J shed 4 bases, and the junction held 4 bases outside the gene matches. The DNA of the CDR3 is TGTGCCAGCAGTTCGGGACTAGCCCCCACCGGGGAGCTGTTTTTT. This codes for CASSSGLAPTGELFF.

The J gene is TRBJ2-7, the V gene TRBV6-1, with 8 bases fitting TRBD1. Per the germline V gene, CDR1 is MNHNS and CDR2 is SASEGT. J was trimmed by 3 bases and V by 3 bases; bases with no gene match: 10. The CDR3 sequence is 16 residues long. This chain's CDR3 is CASSDPRDRRIYEQYF. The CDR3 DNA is TGTGCCAGCAGTGACCCGAGGGACAGGAGAATCTACGAGCAGTACTTC.

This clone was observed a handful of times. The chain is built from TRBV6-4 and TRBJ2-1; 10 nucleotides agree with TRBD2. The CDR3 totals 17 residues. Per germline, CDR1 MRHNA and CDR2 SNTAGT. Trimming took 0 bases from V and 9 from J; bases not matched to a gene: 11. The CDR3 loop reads CASSDSKSSGRGGEQFF. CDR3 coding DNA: TGTGCCAGCAGTGACTCGAAATCTAGCGGGAGAGGGGGTGAGCAGTTCTTC.

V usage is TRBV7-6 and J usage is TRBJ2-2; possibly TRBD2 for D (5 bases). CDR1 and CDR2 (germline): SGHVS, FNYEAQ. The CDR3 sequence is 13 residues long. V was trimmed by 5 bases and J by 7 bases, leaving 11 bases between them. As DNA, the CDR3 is TGTGCCAGCAGCCTCGGAGGCGGCGGGGAGCTGTTTTTT. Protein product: CASSLGGGGELFF.

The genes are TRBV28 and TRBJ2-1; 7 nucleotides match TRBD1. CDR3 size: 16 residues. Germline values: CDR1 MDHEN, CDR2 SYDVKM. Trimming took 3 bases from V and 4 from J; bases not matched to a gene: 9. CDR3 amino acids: CASSFPRDREYNEQFF. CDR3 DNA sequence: TGTGCCAGCAGTTTTCCCCGAGACAGGGAGTACAATGAGCAGTTCTTC.

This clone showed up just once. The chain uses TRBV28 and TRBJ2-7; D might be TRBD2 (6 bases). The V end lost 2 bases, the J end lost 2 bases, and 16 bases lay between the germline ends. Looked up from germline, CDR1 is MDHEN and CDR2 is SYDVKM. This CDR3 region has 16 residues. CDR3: CASSLKLGLPPYEQYF. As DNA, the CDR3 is TGTGCCAGCAGTTTAAAATTGGGACTCCCCCCCTACGAGCAGTACTTC.

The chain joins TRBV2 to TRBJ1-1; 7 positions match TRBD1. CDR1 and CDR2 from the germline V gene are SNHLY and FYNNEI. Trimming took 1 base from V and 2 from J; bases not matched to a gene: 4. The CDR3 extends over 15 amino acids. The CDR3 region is CASSEERDSNTEAFF. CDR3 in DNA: TGTGCCAGCAGTGAAGAGAGGGACAGCAACACTGAAGCTTTCTTT. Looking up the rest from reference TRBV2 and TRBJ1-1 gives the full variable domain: EPEVTQTPSHQVTQMGQEVILRCVPISNHLYFYWYRQILGQKVEFLVSFYNNEISEKSEIFDDQFSVERPDGSNFTLKIRSTKLEDSAMYFCASSEERDSNTEAFFGQGTRLTVV.

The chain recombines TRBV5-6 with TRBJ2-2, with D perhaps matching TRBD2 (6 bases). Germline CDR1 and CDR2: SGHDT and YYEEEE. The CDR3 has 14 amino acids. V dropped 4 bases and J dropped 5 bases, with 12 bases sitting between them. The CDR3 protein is CASSPVGGTGELFF. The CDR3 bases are TGTGCCAGCAGCCCTGTTGGAGGGACCGGGGAGCTGTTTTTT.

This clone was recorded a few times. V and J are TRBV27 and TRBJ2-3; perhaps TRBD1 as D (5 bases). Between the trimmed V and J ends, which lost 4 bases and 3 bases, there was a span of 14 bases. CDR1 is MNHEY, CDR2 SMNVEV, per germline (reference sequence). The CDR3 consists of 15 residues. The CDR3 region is CASSSRGQGTDTQYF. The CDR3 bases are TGTGCCAGCAGTTCAAGGGGCCAAGGTACAGATACGCAGTATTTT.